Shown below are 10 T cell receptor beta chains from a single sample sequenced in a study of OX40 agonist ivuxolimab in advanced cancers. TCRdb's table, derived via immunoSEQ multiplex PCR, lists solely in-frame clones and lacks some. The repertoire holds 80,000 to 100,000 clones, with roughly 84% as singletons. This specimen consisted of CD4+ or CD8+ T cells sorted from blood, obtained in a trial of the OX40 agonist ivuxolimab. These receptors were collected from an adult with an advanced solid tumor such as melanoma, head and neck, liver or kidney cancer.

The chain joins TRBV7-2 to TRBJ1-4; D perhaps matches TRBD1 (5 bases). Germline V gene lookup returns CDR1 SGHTA and CDR2 FQGNSA. The CDR3 loop spans 15 amino acids. V was pared by 1 base and J by 4 bases, with 10 bases between. The CDR3 protein is CASSLGQTLNEKLFF. The CDR3 nucleotides are TGTGCCAGCAGCTTAGGACAGACCCTTAATGAAAAACTGTTTTTT. The whole variable domain, remainder taken from reference TRBV7-2 and TRBJ1-4, is GAGVSQSPSNKVTEKGKDVELRCDPISGHTALYWYRQSLGQGLEFLIYFQGNSAPDKSGLPSDRFSAERTGGSVSTLTIQRTQQEDSAVYLCASSLGQTLNEKLFFGSGTQLSVL.

The chain couples TRBV4-3 to TRBJ1-5; D unresolved. CDR1 LGHNA and CDR2 YSLEER come from the germline V gene. The CDR3 has 13 amino acids. The V and J ends lost 4 bases and 4 bases respectively, with 8 bases between them. The CDR3: CASSRELNQPQHF. The DNA of the CDR3 is TGCGCCAGCAGCCGGGAATTGAATCAGCCCCAGCATTTT.

The V and J genes are TRBV12-5 and TRBJ2-2, with D possibly being TRBD1 (6 bases). The CDR3 is made up of 14 amino acids. Germline V gene lookup returns CDR1 LGHNT and CDR2 FRNRAP. V was clipped by 1 base and J by 6 bases, with 9 bases between them. The chain's CDR3 is CASGLGQAPGELFF. CDR3 nucleotide sequence: TGTGCTAGTGGTTTGGGACAGGCCCCCGGGGAGCTGTTTTTT. Full variable domain (missing parts from reference TRBV12-5 and TRBJ2-2): DARVTQTPRHKVTEMGQEVTMRCQPILGHNTVFWYRQTMMQGLELLAYFRNRAPLDDSGMPKDRFSAEMPDATLATLKIQPSEPRDSAVYFCASGLGQAPGELFFGEGSRLTVL.

The rearrangement links TRBV2 to TRBJ1-5, with TRBD1 identical over 7 bases. Germline-derived CDR1 and CDR2 are SNHLY and FYNNEI. V lost 6 bases to trimming and J lost 3 bases; unmatched junction nucleotides: 8. The CDR3 loop spans 15 amino acids. CDR3 coding DNA: TGTGCCAGCAGGGGTATACAGGGGAACAATCAGCCCCAGCATTTT. Amino acid sequence: CASRGIQGNNQPQHF.

This clone has only a few counts. This chain uses TRBV7-3 with TRBJ2-3; TRBD1 might be the D (7 bases). CDR3 length: 14 amino acids. From germline, CDR1 is SGHTA and CDR2 FQGTGA. The V end lost 2 bases, the J end lost 7 bases, and 13 bases lay between the germline ends. The CDR3 spells CASSLQGGPNTQYF. The CDR3 region has the DNA TGTGCCAGCAGCTTACAGGGGGGCCCCAATACGCAGTATTTT.

V usage is TRBV18 and J usage is TRBJ1-2; 10 bases fit TRBD1. The V segment lost 1 base and the J segment 2 bases; nucleotides outside the gene matches: 10. Looked up from germline, CDR1 is KGHSH and CDR2 is LQKENI. This CDR3 is 18 amino acids long. CDR3 nucleotides: TGTGCCAGCTCACCACAGCTGGGACAGGGGAAGATCAACTATGGCTACACCTTC. Translated, it gives CASSPQLGQGKINYGYTF.

The sample holds one count of this clone. The chain combines TRBV6-1 with TRBJ1-1; a possible D gene is TRBD1 (5 bases). V was cut by 7 bases and J by 7 bases, with 13 bases left in between. Looked up from germline, CDR1 is MNHNS and CDR2 is SASEGT. This CDR3 spans 12 amino acids. The CDR3 protein is CASTRDGIEAFF. DNA for the CDR3: TGTGCCAGCACCCGGGACGGGATTGAAGCTTTCTTT.

This clone occurred a few times. This chain uses TRBV7-9 with TRBJ1-6; 9 bases are shared with TRBD1. Trimming cost V 6 bases and J 3 bases; bases outside gene matches: 3. This CDR3 is 15 amino acids long. The V gene's germline CDR1 is SEHNR and CDR2 FQNEAQ (reference sequence). The CDR3 DNA reads TGTGCCAGCAGTCCGGGACAGGGCTATAATTCACCCCTCCACTTT. It yields the protein CASSPGQGYNSPLHF.

This clone has only a few counts. V is TRBV5-1 and J is TRBJ1-1; D might be TRBD1 (6 bases). V lost 3 bases to trimming and J lost 3 bases, with 9 bases between them. CDR3 size: 13 residues. CDR1 is SGHRS and CDR2 is YFSETQ in the germline V gene. The CDR3 DNA follows: TGCGCCAGCAGCTCACAGGGTGACACTGAAGCTTTCTTT. Protein sequence: CASSSQGDTEAFF.

This chain joins TRBV6-6 and TRBJ2-1; D unresolved. The CDR3 is made up of 15 amino acids. Germline assignment: CDR1 MNHNY and CDR2 SVGAGI (reference sequence). V was pared by 7 bases and J by 0 bases, with 13 bases between. The CDR3 coding sequence is TGTGCCAGCATCCCCCGGACGAGCTCCTACAATGAGCAGTTCTTC. This codes for CASIPRTSSYNEQFF.